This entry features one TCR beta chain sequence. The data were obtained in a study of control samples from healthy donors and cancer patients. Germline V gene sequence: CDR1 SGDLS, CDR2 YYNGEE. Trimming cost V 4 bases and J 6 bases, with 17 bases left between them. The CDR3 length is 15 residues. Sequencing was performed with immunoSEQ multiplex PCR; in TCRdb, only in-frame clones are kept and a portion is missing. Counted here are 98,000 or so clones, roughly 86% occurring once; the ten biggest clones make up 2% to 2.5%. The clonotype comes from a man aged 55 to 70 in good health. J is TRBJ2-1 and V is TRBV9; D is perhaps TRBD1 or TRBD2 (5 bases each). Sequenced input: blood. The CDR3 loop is CASSPSVGGTNEQFF. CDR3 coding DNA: TGTGCCAGCAGCCCTTCCGTTGGTGGGACCAATGAGCAGTTCTTC. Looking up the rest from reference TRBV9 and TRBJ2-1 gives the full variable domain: DSGVTQTPKHLITATGQRVTLRCSPRSGDLSVYWYQQSLDQGLQFLIQYYNGEERAKGNILERFSAQQFPDLHSELNLSSLELGDSALYFCASSPSVGGTNEQFFGPGTRLTVL.